This entry lists 23 T cell receptor beta chains sequenced from one sample in a study of shared clonotypes between healthy human individuals. Profiling relied on immunoSEQ multiplex PCR, and the TCRdb table lists in-frame clones only, not all of them. This table has hundreds of thousands of clones, roughly 72% appearing once. The sequenced material came from PBMCs. These receptors originate from a woman in her thirties or forties in good health. Some clones in this sample may be carry-over from other donors' samples.

This chain connects TRBV4-1 to TRBJ1-1; 10 nucleotides line up with TRBD1. This CDR3 comprises 16 residues. V shed 2 bases, J shed 4 bases, and the junction held 7 bases outside the gene matches. CDR1 and CDR2 (germline): MGHRA, YSYEKL. CDR3 sequence reads: CASSQIGTGAFTEAFF. Here the CDR3 DNA reads TGCGCCAGCAGCCAAATCGGGACAGGGGCTTTCACTGAAGCTTTCTTT.

The CDR3 loop is CASMEQPFDEQYF. As DNA, the CDR3 is TGTGCCAGCATGGAGCAGCCATTTGACGAGCAGTACTTC. This chain links TRBV6-6 with TRBJ2-7, with no clear D. This CDR3 region has 13 residues. V shed 7 bases and J shed 5 bases, with 15 bases lying between them. The germline gives CDR1 MNHNY, CDR2 SVGAGI (reference sequence).

V is TRBV2 and J is TRBJ2-7; 9 bases match TRBD1. The CDR3 contains 14 residues. The trim removed 5 bases at V and 4 bases at J, leaving 6 bases unmatched. Per germline, CDR1 SNHLY and CDR2 FYNNEI. CDR3 loop: CASSLQGAGYEQYF. The CDR3 DNA sequence: TGTGCCAGCAGTCTACAGGGGGCTGGATACGAGCAGTACTTC.

This chain joins TRBV5-1 and TRBJ2-7; 11 bases are a match to TRBD2. The CDR3 has 16 amino acids. The V segment lost 6 bases and the J segment 0 bases; nucleotides outside the gene matches: 8. CDR1 and CDR2 (germline): SGHRS, YFSETQ. CDR3 DNA sequence: TGCGCCAGCAACCCCGGGACTAGCGGACTCTCCTACGAGCAGTACTTC. Translating it yields CASNPGTSGLSYEQYF. Full variable domain (outside the CDR3, taken from reference TRBV5-1 and TRBJ2-7): KAGVTQTPRYLIKTRGQQVTLSCSPISGHRSVSWYQQTPGQGLQFLFEYFSETQRNKGNFPGRFSGRQFSNSRSEMNVSTLELGDSALYLCASNPGTSGLSYEQYFGPGTRLTVT.

The chain has TRBV18 and TRBJ2-3; D not certain. Trimming took 5 bases from V and 1 from J, leaving 7 bases between them. From germline, CDR1 is KGHSH and CDR2 LQKENI. The CDR3 spans 13 residues. CDR3 sequence reads: CASSSMRTDTQYF. DNA of the CDR3: TGTGCCAGCTCATCGATGCGCACAGATACGCAGTATTTT. The full variable domain, with the rest looked up from reference TRBV18 and TRBJ2-3, is NAGVMQNPRHLVRRRGQEARLRCSPMKGHSHVYWYRQLPEEGLKFMVYLQKENIIDESGMPKERFSAEFPKEGPSILRIQQVVRGDSAAYFCASSSMRTDTQYFGPGTRLTVL.

A few counts support this clone. The V gene is TRBV7-8, the J gene TRBJ1-5; D gene unclear. Trimming removed 2 bases from V and 0 bases from J, with 11 bases in between. The CDR3 is 16 residues long. CDR1 SGHVS and CDR2 FQNEAQ come from the germline V gene. The CDR3 sequence: CASSLLAGLSNQPQHF. The CDR3 coding sequence is TGTGCCAGCAGCTTACTGGCGGGTCTTAGCAATCAGCCCCAGCATTTT.

About this clone itself: A junction end diverges from the germline sequence, so it may reflect a read error. The chain joins TRBV5-6 to TRBJ2-6; 8 nucleotides line up with TRBD1. Germline loops: CDR1 SGHDT, CDR2 YYEEEE. The CDR3 sequence is 18 residues long. CDR3 in DNA: TGTGCCGGCAGTTTCTCGGACAGGGTATTATCTGGGGCCAACGTCCTGACTTTC. Its translation: CAGSFSDRVLSGANVLTF.

This clone was detected only once. V usage is TRBV6-6 and J usage is TRBJ2-5, with unresolved D. Germline assignment: CDR1 MNHNY and CDR2 SVGAGI (reference sequence). V lost 4 bases, J lost 3 bases, and 9 bases lay in between. The CDR3 runs to 13 residues. CDR3 loop: CASSSIVEETQYF. In DNA form, the CDR3 reads TGTGCCAGCAGTTCTATAGTAGAAGAGACCCAGTACTTC.

The chain recombines TRBV5-1 with TRBJ2-3, with 7 bases aligning to TRBD1. CDR1 and CDR2 from the germline V gene are SGHRS and YFSETQ. The CDR3 is 16 amino acids. Trimming took 6 bases from V and 3 from J; bases not matched to a gene: 13. CDR3 sequence reads: CASNRIPGQRTDTQYF. CDR3 in DNA: TGCGCCAGCAACCGCATTCCGGGACAGAGGACAGATACGCAGTATTTT.

V is TRBV11-2 and J is TRBJ2-7; no clear D gene. V shed 0 bases and J shed 3 bases, with 6 bases lying between them. CDR1 SGHAT and CDR2 FQNNGV come from the germline V gene. This CDR3 spans 13 amino acids. This chain's CDR3 is CASSLDRIYEQYF. CDR3 nucleotide sequence: TGTGCCAGCAGCTTAGATCGAATCTACGAGCAGTACTTC.

CDR3 protein: CASSAGHLSDQPQHF. CDR3 nucleotide sequence: TGTGCCAGTAGTGCCGGACACCTCAGCGATCAGCCCCAGCATTTT. The chain joins TRBV19 to TRBJ1-5; possibly TRBD1 for D (5 bases). V was cut by 5 bases and J by 5 bases, with 16 bases left in between. CDR3 size: 15 residues. Germline V gene sequence: CDR1 LNHDA, CDR2 SQIVND (reference sequence). Together with reference TRBV19 and TRBJ1-5, the CDR3 gives the full variable domain: DGGITQSPKYLFRKEGQNVTLSCEQNLNHDAMYWYRQDPGQGLRLIYYSQIVNDFQKGDIAEGYSVSREKKESFPLTVTSAQKNPTAFYLCASSAGHLSDQPQHFGDGTRLSIL.

This clone was seen once. The chain links TRBV7-2 to TRBJ1-1, with 8 bases that match TRBD1. The CDR3 runs 17 residues. V gave up 1 base and J gave up 1 base; unmatched junction bases: 8. Germline V gives CDR1 SGHTA, CDR2 FQGNSA. DNA of the CDR3: TGTGCCAGCAGCTTAGAAGGTTTAGGGACAGGGAACACTGAAGCTTTCTTT. The encoded protein is CASSLEGLGTGNTEAFF.

The V gene is TRBV19, the J gene TRBJ2-7; D gene uncertain. Between the trimmed V and J ends, which lost 5 bases and 6 bases, there was a span of 17 bases. This CDR3 contains 14 residues. Germline-derived CDR1 and CDR2 are LNHDA and SQIVND (reference sequence). CDR3 nucleotide sequence: TGTGCCAGTAGTTCCCCCCCGGAGTTTCCCGAGCAGTACTTC. It codes for CASSSPPEFPEQYF.

The chain links TRBV7-9 to TRBJ2-5; the D is unclear. The V end lost 0 bases, the J end lost 2 bases, and 13 bases lay between the germline ends. From germline, CDR1 is SEHNR and CDR2 FQNEAQ (reference sequence). The CDR3 contains 16 residues. The CDR3 DNA reads TGTGCCAGCAGCTTAGCCCTGGGCATGGGGCAAGAGACCCAGTACTTC. Translation: CASSLALGMGQETQYF.

The chain uses TRBV4-2 and TRBJ2-3; 7 bases are shared with TRBD2. V was pared by 1 base and J by 10 bases, with 14 bases of the junction left unmatched. The CDR3 is 16 amino acids. Per the germline V gene, CDR1 is LGHNA and CDR2 is YNFKEQ. CDR3 sequence: CASSQATIPWGGPQYF. In nucleotides, the CDR3 is TGTGCCAGCAGCCAAGCAACCATACCTTGGGGGGGACCGCAGTATTTT.

This rearrangement joins TRBV11-2 to TRBJ2-2; 8 nucleotides align to TRBD2. V was pared by 5 bases and J by 0 bases, with 2 bases of the junction left unmatched. The CDR3 consists of 15 residues. The germline gives CDR1 SGHAT, CDR2 FQNNGV. CDR3 region: CASSLGLANTGELFF. CDR3 nucleotide sequence: TGTGCCAGCAGCCTGGGACTAGCGAACACCGGGGAGCTGTTTTTT.

The chain employs TRBV10-3 and TRBJ1-1; possible D gene TRBD1, 5 bases. Germline CDR1 reads ENHRY; CDR2 reads SYGVKD. The CDR3 sequence is 16 residues long. V lost 7 bases and J lost 3, with 21 bases in between. CDR3 DNA: TGTGCCATCACCCCCGGTCCGGGGCGACCGGACACTGAAGCTTTCTTT. Translating it yields CAITPGPGRPDTEAFF.

This chain uses TRBV27 with TRBJ2-7, with 8 bases that match TRBD2. Germline V gene sequence: CDR1 MNHEY, CDR2 SMNVEV (reference sequence). The CDR3 consists of 16 residues. V dropped 4 bases and J dropped 5; count of bases not matched to a gene: 13. This CDR3 is CASSSIGLAGRNEQYF. In nucleotides, the CDR3 is TGTGCCAGCAGTTCCATAGGGCTAGCGGGTCGGAACGAGCAGTACTTC.

This chain connects TRBV4-1 to TRBJ2-1; 8 nucleotides align to TRBD2. CDR1 MGHRA and CDR2 YSYEKL come from the germline V gene. V shed 1 base, J shed 6 bases, and the junction held 5 bases outside the gene matches. The CDR3 totals 15 residues. CDR3 in amino acids: CASSQVGLVTNEQFF. The CDR3 DNA reads TGCGCCAGCAGCCAAGTGGGACTAGTAACCAATGAGCAGTTCTTC.

V and J are TRBV15 and TRBJ2-5; D is possibly TRBD2 (6 bases). The CDR3 is 14 amino acids. Trimming removed 1 base at V and 4 bases at J, with 10 bases between. Germline V gene lookup returns CDR1 LNHNV and CDR2 YYDKDF (reference sequence). The CDR3 reads CATSRVRGGETQYF. The CDR3 region has the DNA TGTGCCACCAGCAGAGTAAGGGGAGGAGAGACCCAGTACTTC.

The sample holds a few counts of this clone. The CDR3 reads CASSENIQYF. The DNA for the CDR3 is TGTGCCAGCAGCGAAAACATTCAGTACTTC. The chain joins TRBV6-1 to TRBJ2-4; D is uncertain. The V gene's germline CDR1 is MNHNS and CDR2 SASEGT. V lost 6 bases and J 5 bases, leaving 2 bases between the germline ends. The CDR3 length is 10 residues.

This chain uses TRBV19 with TRBJ2-3; TRBD1 aligns across 7 bases. Germline-derived CDR1 and CDR2 are LNHDA and SQIVND (reference sequence). This CDR3 is built from 14 residues. With 10 bases clipped from V and 3 bases from J, the junction kept 10 bases outside the gene matches. The CDR3 sequence is CATGTVSKTDTQYF. DNA for the CDR3: TGTGCCACCGGGACAGTAAGTAAGACAGATACGCAGTATTTT.

The chain carries TRBV18 and TRBJ2-2, with 9 nucleotides matching TRBD1. This CDR3 spans 15 amino acids. Germline CDR1 reads KGHSH; CDR2 reads LQKENI. V lost 6 bases to trimming and J lost 4 bases; unmatched junction nucleotides: 6. CDR3 amino acids: CASSRTGDFTGELFF. In DNA form, the CDR3 reads TGTGCCAGCTCCCGGACAGGGGACTTCACCGGGGAGCTGTTTTTT.